This T cell receptor (beta chain) was profiled in a study of T cell responses to AZD1222 COVID-19 vaccine. Notes on the study in general: At 160-218 and 743-854, vaccine-associated CD4 TCRs were dominant, and they spanned spike.

This table comes from immunoSEQ multiplex PCR, and its TCRdb copy is limited to in-frame clones, with some not included. The table includes about 140,000 clones, about nine tenths detected once. Concerning this clone itself: Its antigen is not identified.

Pooled together were second doses at about 4 or about 12 weeks. V lost 4 bases and J lost 5; bases outside the gene matches: 3. This CDR3 has 13 residues. Germline CDR1 is LNHNV and CDR2 is YYDKDF (reference sequence). Sequences were derived from peripheral blood, sampled 28 days after the second AZD1222 dose. The chain carries TRBV15 and TRBJ1-2; 8 bases fit TRBD1. This receptor was identified in an adult who received the AZD1222 COVID-19 vaccine. The CDR3: CATSTGQGYGYTF. For the CDR3, the DNA is TGTGCCACCAGCACCGGACAGGGATATGGCTACACCTTC.